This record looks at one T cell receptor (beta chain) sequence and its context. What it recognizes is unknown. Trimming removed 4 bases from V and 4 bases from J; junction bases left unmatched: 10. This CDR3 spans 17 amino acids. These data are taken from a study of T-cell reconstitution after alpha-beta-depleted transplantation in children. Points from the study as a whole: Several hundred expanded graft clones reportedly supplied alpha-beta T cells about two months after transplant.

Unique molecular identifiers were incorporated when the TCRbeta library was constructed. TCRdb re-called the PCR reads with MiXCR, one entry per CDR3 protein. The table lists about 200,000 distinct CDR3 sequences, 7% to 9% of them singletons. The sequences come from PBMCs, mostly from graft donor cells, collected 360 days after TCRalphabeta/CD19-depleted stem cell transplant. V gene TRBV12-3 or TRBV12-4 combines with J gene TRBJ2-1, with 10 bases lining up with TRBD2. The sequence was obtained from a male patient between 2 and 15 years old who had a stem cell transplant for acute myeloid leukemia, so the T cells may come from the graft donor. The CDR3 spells CASSSLISGRTYNEQFF. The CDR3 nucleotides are TGTGCCAGCAGTTCACTGATTAGCGGGAGGACGTACAATGAGCAGTTCTTC.